Detailed here is one TCR beta chain. This specimen belongs to a study of T cells in Graves' hyperthyroidism and ophthalmopathy. For the diagnoses, clinical symptoms, serum thyroxine and TRAb, thyroid ultrasound and orbital computed tomography were used. RNA transcripts yielded amplified TCR beta CDR3 regions. During a first-round RT-PCR of the TCR CDR3, the HTBI primer set was used. TCRdb used MiXCR to reprocess the multiplex PCR reads, holding one entry per CDR3 protein. The table includes 700,000 or so distinct CDR3 sequences, 15% to 20% detected once. The CDR3 contains 14 residues. Trimming took off 0 bases at V and 7 bases at J, with 10 bases between the two ends. The germline V gene has CDR1 MGHRA and CDR2 YSYEKL.

Sequencing input: blood. V and J are TRBV4-1 and TRBJ2-1; no definite D call. The sequence was collected from a young man with Graves' hyperthyroidism. This CDR3 reads CASSQDSSRNEQFF. CDR3 nucleotide sequence: TGCGCCAGCAGCCAAGATAGCAGCCGGAATGAGCAGTTCTTC.